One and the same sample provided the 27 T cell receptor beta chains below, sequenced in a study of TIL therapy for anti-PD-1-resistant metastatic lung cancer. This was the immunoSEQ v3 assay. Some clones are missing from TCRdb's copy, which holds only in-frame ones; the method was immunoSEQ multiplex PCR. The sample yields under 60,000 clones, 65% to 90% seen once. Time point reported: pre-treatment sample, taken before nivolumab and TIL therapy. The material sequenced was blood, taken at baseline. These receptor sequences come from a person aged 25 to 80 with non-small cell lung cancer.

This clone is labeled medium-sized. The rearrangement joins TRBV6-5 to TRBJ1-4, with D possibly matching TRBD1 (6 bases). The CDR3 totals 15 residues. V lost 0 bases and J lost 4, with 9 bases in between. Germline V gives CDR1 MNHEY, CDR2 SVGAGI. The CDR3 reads CASSYSEGGNEKLFF. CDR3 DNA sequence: TGTGCCAGCAGTTACTCAGAGGGGGGTAATGAAAAACTGTTTTTT.

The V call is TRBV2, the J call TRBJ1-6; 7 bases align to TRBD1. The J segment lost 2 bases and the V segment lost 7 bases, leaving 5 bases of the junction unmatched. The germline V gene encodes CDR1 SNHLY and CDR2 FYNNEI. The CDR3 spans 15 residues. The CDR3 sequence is CASKEGAPYNSPLHF. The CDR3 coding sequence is TGTGCCAGCAAGGAGGGGGCACCCTATAATTCACCCCTCCACTTT.

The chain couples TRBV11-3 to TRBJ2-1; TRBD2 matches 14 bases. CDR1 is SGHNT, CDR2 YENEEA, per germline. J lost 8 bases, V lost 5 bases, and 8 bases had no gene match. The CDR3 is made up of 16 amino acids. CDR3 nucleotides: TGTGCCAGCAGCCCGAGACTAGCGGGAGGGGCCGATGAGCAGTTCTTC. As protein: CASSPRLAGGADEQFF.

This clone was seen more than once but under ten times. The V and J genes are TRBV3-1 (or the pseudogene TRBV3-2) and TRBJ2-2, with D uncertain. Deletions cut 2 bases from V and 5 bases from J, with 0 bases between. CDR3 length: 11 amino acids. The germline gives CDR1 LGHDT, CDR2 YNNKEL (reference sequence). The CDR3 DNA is TGTGCCAGCAGCCAAACCGGGGAGCTGTTTTTT. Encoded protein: CASSQTGELFF.

As DNA, the CDR3 is TGTGCCAGCAGCACTCGGACAGGGGGATCACCCCTCCACTTT. Protein sequence: CASSTRTGGSPLHF. The chain couples TRBV9 to TRBJ1-6, with 10 bases identical to TRBD1. Germline CDR1 is SGDLS and CDR2 is YYNGEE. After removal of 4 bases from V and 10 bases from J, the junction contained 5 bases not matched to a gene. This CDR3 is built from 14 residues. Based on the CDR3 plus reference TRBV9 and TRBJ1-6, the full variable domain is DSGVTQTPKHLITATGQRVTLRCSPRSGDLSVYWYQQSLDQGLQFLIQYYNGEERAKGNILERFSAQQFPDLHSELNLSSLELGDSALYFCASSTRTGGSPLHFGNGTRLTVT.

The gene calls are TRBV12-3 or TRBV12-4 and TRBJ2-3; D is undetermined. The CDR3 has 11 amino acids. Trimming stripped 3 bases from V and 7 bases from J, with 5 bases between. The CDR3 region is CASSFRYTQYF. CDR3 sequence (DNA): TGTGCCAGCAGTTTTCGTTATACGCAGTATTTT.

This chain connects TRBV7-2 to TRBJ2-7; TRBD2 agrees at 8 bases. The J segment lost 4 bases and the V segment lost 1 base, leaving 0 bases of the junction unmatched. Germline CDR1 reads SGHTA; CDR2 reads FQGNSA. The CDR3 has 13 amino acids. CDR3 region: CASSLGLAYEQYF. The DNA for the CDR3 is TGTGCCAGCAGCTTAGGACTAGCGTACGAGCAGTACTTC.

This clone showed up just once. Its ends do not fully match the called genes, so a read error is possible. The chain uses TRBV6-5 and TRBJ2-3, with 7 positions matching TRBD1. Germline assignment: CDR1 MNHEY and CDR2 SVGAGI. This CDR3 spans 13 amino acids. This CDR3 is CASSSSGTETQYF. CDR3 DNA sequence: TGTGCCAGCAGTTCATCCGGGACAGAGACGCAGTATTTT.

The CDR3, as DNA: TGTGCCTGGAGTTTGGGGGCGAGTAATGAGCAGTTCTTC. It translates to CAWSLGASNEQFF. The J gene is TRBJ2-1, the V gene TRBV30, with D tentatively TRBD1 (6 bases). Germline CDR1 GTSNPN, CDR2 SVGIG (reference sequence). The CDR3 contains 13 residues. Trimming cost V 2 bases and J 7 bases, with 12 bases left between them. The full variable domain, its missing parts supplied by reference TRBV30 and TRBJ2-1, is SQTIHQWPATLVQPVGSPLSLECTVEGTSNPNLYWYRQAAGRGLQLLFYSVGIGQISSEVPQNLSASRPQDRQFILSSKKLLLSDSGFYLCAWSLGASNEQFFGPGTRLTVL.

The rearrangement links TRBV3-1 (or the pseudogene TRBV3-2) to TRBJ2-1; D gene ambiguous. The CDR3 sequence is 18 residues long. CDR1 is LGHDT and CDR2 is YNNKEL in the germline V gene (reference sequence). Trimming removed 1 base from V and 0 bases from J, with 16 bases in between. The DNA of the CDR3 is TGTGCCAGCAGCCAAGTCAGAGGAGTAGAGAGCTCCTACAATGAGCAGTTCTTC. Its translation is CASSQVRGVESSYNEQFF.

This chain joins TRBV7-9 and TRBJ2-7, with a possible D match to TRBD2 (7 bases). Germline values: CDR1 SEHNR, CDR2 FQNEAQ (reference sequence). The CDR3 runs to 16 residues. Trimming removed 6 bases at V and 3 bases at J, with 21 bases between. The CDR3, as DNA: TGTGCCAGCAGTCAGGGGCACAGGGAGGGTTACTACGAGCAGTACTTC. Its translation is CASSQGHREGYYEQYF.

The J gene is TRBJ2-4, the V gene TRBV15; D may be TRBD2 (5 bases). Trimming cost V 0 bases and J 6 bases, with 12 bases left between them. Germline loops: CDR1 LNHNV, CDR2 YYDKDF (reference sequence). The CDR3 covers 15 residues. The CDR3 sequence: CATSRELWELNIQYF. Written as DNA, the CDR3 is TGTGCCACCAGCAGAGAATTGTGGGAGTTAAACATTCAGTACTTC.

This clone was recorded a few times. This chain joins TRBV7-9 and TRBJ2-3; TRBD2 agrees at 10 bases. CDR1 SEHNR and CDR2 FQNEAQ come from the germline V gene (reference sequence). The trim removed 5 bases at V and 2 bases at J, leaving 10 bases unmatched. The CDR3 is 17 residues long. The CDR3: CASSRYTSGRATDTQYF. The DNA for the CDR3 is TGTGCCAGCAGCCGTTACACAAGCGGGAGGGCCACAGATACGCAGTATTTT.

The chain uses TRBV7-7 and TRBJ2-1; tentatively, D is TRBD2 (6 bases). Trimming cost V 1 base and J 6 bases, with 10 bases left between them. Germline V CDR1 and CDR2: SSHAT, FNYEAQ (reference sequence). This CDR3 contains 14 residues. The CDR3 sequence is CASSLGGVPNEQFF. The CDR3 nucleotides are TGTGCCAGCAGCTTAGGCGGGGTTCCCAATGAGCAGTTCTTC. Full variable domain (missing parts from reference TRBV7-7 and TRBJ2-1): GAGVSQSPRYKVTKRGQDVTLRCDPISSHATLYWYQQALGQGPEFLTYFNYEAQPDKSGLPSDRFSAERPEGSISTLTIQRTEQRDSAMYRCASSLGGVPNEQFFGPGTRLTVL.

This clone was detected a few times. DNA of the CDR3: TGTGCTAGTGTTCCCAGCGGGAGGGCACCACATGAGCAGTTCTTC. Encoded protein: CASVPSGRAPHEQFF. The chain combines TRBV12-5 with TRBJ2-1; 10 bases agree with TRBD2. The CDR3 runs to 15 residues. The J segment lost 8 bases and the V segment lost 7 bases, leaving 11 bases of the junction unmatched. CDR1 is LGHNT, CDR2 FRNRAP, per germline.

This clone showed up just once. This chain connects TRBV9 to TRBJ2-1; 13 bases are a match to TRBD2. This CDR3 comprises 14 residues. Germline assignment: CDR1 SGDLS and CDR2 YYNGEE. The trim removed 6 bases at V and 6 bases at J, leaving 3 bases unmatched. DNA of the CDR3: TGTGCCAGCACCCGACTAGCGGGGGGCAATGAGCAGTTCTTC. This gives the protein CASTRLAGGNEQFF.

This CDR3 is CASSPGTGSYEQYF. As DNA, the CDR3 is TGTGCCAGCAGTCCCGGGACAGGGTCCTACGAGCAGTACTTC. The gene calls are TRBV28 and TRBJ2-7; the match to TRBD1 covers 9 bases. The germline V gene encodes CDR1 MDHEN and CDR2 SYDVKM. This CDR3 contains 14 residues. V shed 5 bases and J 1 base; nucleotides not matched to a gene: 3.

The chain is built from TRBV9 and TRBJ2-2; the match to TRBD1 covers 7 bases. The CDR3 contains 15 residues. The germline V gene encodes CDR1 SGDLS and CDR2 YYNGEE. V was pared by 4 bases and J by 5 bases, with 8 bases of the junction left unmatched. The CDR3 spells CASSHRGQATGELFF. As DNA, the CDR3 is TGTGCCAGCAGCCACCGCGGACAGGCGACCGGGGAGCTGTTTTTT.

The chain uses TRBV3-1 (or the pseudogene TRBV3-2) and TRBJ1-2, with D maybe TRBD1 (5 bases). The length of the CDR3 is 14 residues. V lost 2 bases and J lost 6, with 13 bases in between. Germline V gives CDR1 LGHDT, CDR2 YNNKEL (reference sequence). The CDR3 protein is CASSQLAGTDGYTF. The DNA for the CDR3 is TGTGCCAGCAGCCAACTAGCCGGGACCGATGGCTACACCTTC.

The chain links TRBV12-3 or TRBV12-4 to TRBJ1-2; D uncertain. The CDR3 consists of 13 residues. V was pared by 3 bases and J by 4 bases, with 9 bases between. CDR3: CASSFGGGYGYTF. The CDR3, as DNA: TGTGCCAGCAGTTTCGGAGGCGGCTATGGCTACACCTTC.

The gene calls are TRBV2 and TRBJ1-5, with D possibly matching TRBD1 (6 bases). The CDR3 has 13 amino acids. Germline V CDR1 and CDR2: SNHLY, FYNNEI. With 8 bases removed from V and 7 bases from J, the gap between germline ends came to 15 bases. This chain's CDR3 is CASRVGARQPQHF. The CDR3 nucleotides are TGTGCCAGCCGCGTGGGGGCTCGACAGCCCCAGCATTTT.

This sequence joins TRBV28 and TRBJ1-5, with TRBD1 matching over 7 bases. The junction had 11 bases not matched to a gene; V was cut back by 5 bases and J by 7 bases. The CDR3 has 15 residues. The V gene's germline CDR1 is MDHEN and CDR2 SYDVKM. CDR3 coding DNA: TGTGCCAGCAGTCCCCCACAGGGGAGTTGGCAGCCCCAGCATTTT. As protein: CASSPPQGSWQPQHF.

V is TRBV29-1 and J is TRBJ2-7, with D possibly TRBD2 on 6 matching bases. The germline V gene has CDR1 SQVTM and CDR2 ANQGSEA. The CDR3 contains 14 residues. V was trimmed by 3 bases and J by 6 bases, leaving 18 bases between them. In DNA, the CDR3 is TGCAGCGTTGACGGGGGTCTCCTCAACGGCGAGCAGTACTTC. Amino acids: CSVDGGLLNGEQYF.

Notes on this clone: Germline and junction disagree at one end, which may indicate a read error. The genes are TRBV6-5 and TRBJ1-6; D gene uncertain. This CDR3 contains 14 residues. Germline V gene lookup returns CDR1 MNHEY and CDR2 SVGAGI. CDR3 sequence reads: CASRRHPDKSPLHF. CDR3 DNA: TGTGCCAGCAGGCGACACCCCGATAAGTCACCCCTCCACTTT.

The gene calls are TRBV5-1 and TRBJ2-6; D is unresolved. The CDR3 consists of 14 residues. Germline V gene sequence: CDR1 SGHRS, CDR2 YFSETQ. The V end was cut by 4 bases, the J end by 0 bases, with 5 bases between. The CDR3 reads CASSGDSGANVLTF. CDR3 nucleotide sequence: TGCGCCAGCAGCGGAGACTCTGGGGCCAACGTCCTGACTTTC.

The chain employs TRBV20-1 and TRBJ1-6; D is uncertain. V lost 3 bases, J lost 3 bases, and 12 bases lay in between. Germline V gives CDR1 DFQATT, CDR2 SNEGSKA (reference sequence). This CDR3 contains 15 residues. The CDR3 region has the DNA TGCAGTGCTAGTATGGGCCTCGGCTATAATTCACCCCTCCACTTT. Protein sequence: CSASMGLGYNSPLHF.

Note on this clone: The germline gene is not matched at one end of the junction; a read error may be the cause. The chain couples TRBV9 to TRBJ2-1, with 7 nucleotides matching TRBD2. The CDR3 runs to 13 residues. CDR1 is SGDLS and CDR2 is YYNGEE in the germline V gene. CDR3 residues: CASSAGGYTEQFF. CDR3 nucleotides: TGTGCCAGCAGCGCGGGGGGTTACACTGAGCAGTTCTTC. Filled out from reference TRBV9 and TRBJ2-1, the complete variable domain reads DSGVTQTPKHLITATGQRVTLRCSPRSGDLSVYWYQQSLDQGLQFLIQYYNGEERAKGNILERFSAQQFPDLHSELNLSSLELGDSALYFCASSAGGYTEQFFGPGTRLTVL.